The clone carrying this T cell receptor (beta chain) occurred a few times. As yet, its antigen is unknown. The sample comes from a study of CD8 T cells in ankylosing spondylitis. General study findings and limits: Ankylosing spondylitis blood seemed to carry a telltale TCR beta motif made of under ten highly homologous variants. Disease-linked clones were CD8+ and relatively rare in peripheral blood. Within matched ankylosing spondylitis synovial fluid, disease-linked clones were reportedly significantly enriched.

The authors made TCR beta libraries by quantitative 5'-RACE with molecular barcodes. TCRdb re-analysed the 5' RACE reads in MiXCR, keeping a single row per CDR3 protein. Of some 840,000 distinct CDR3 sequences in the sample, 10% to 15% were seen once. Germline V gene sequence: CDR1 SGHDT, CDR2 YYEEEE. V was clipped by 3 bases and J by 1 base, with 9 bases between them. The CDR3 has 14 residues. The sequence derives from a male donor with ankylosing spondylitis. The sequenced sample was blood, either unsorted or a sorted T cell fraction (not recorded which). The rearrangement uses TRBV5-6 and TRBJ2-3; D is uncertain. The CDR3 sequence is CASSSQSGTDTQYF. The CDR3 nucleotides are TGTGCCAGCAGCTCTCAATCGGGCACAGATACGCAGTATTTT.